These 9 T cell receptor beta chains were sequenced from one sample in a study of blood T cell repertoires in COVID-19. Here immunoSEQ multiplex PCR was the method, and the copy in TCRdb shows in-frame clones only, minus some. Of a few hundred thousand clones listed, approximately 83% are singletons. The sequenced sample was PBMCs or T cells enriched from blood (not recorded which). All receptors come from a man aged 25 to 45 who had recovered from COVID-19.

The J gene is TRBJ2-5, the V gene TRBV5-6; 7 positions agree with TRBD2. Looked up from germline, CDR1 is SGHDT and CDR2 is YYEEEE. The junction had 20 bases not matched to a gene; V was cut back by 7 bases and J by 5 bases. The CDR3 loop spans 17 amino acids. The CDR3 protein is CASSSLRGGSVGETQYF. CDR3 sequence (DNA): TGTGCCAGCTCCTCCCTAAGGGGAGGGAGTGTAGGGGAGACCCAGTACTTC.

The V gene is TRBV3-1 (or the pseudogene TRBV3-2), the J gene TRBJ2-1, with 7 bases that match TRBD2. J gave up 9 bases and V 0 bases, and 11 bases lay outside the gene matches. This CDR3 comprises 16 residues. From germline, CDR1 is LGHDT and CDR2 YNNKEL (reference sequence). Here the CDR3 reads CASSQDRPGGFGEQFF. The CDR3 DNA reads TGTGCCAGCAGCCAAGACAGACCGGGGGGTTTCGGTGAGCAGTTCTTC.

The chain links TRBV24-1 to TRBJ1-1; TRBD1 matches at 12 bases. Trimming cost V 3 bases and J 5 bases; bases outside gene matches: 9. CDR1 and CDR2 (germline): KGHDR, SFDVKD. This CDR3 has 17 amino acids. This CDR3 is CATSDNRDRGRKTEAFF. The CDR3 coding sequence is TGTGCCACCAGTGATAACCGGGACAGGGGGCGAAAGACTGAAGCTTTCTTT.

Concerning this clone itself: At one of its ends the junction is not consistent with the germline gene, which may arise from a read error. The genes are TRBV5-6 and TRBJ1-6; the D gene is possibly TRBD1 (6 bases). CDR3 length: 14 residues. Germline CDR1 is SGHDT and CDR2 is YYEEEE. This CDR3 reads CASSLVGHNSPLHF. The CDR3 coding sequence is TGTGCCAGCAGCTTGGTGGGACATAACTCACCCCTCCACTTT.

J is TRBJ1-5 and V is TRBV5-6; 8 positions agree with TRBD1. After removal of 4 bases from V and 9 bases from J, the junction contained 9 bases not matched to a gene. CDR3 length: 14 residues. Germline CDR1 and CDR2: SGHDT and YYEEEE. The CDR3 protein is CASSLGQGDLPQHF. The CDR3 DNA is TGTGCCAGCAGCCTAGGACAGGGAGACTTGCCCCAGCATTTT.

The V gene is TRBV4-2, the J gene TRBJ2-3; 11 bases line up with TRBD2. V dropped 4 bases and J dropped 4; count of bases not matched to a gene: 7. This CDR3 region has 16 residues. CDR1 and CDR2 from the germline V gene are LGHNA and YNFKEQ. DNA for the CDR3: TGTGCCAGCAGCCGGACCGGGACTAGCGGTTCAGATACGCAGTATTTT. Translation: CASSRTGTSGSDTQYF.

V usage is TRBV15 and J usage is TRBJ2-7; the match to TRBD2 covers 12 bases. Per germline, CDR1 LNHNV and CDR2 YYDKDF (reference sequence). The CDR3 has 13 residues. The V and J ends lost 2 bases and 10 bases, in that order; junction bases with no gene match: 3. CDR3 region: CATSRLAGGLQYF. For the CDR3, the DNA is TGTGCCACCAGCAGACTAGCGGGGGGGCTACAGTACTTC.

The chain links TRBV12-5 to TRBJ1-1; tentative D call: TRBD1 (6 bases). This CDR3 has 15 amino acids. Per germline, CDR1 LGHNT and CDR2 FRNRAP. V shed 1 base and J shed 5 bases, with 14 bases lying between them. CDR3 sequence: CASGLGTGTKTEAFF. The CDR3 region has the DNA TGTGCTAGTGGTTTGGGAACCGGGACAAAGACTGAAGCTTTCTTT.

The chain employs TRBV19 and TRBJ1-6, with D maybe TRBD1 (6 bases). The V end was cut by 3 bases, the J end by 8 bases, with 11 bases between. The CDR3 covers 14 residues. Germline assignment: CDR1 LNHDA and CDR2 SQIVND (reference sequence). CDR3: CASSIGRGDSPLHF. CDR3 nucleotide sequence: TGTGCCAGTAGTATCGGCAGGGGTGATTCACCCCTCCACTTT.